The 26 T cell receptor beta chains below come from one sample, sequenced in a study of blood T cell repertoires in COVID-19. Only in-frame clones appear in the TCRdb table, and some are missing; sequencing was by immunoSEQ multiplex PCR. The sample has a few hundred thousand clones; roughly 82% are singletons. Sequencing input: peripheral blood. These receptors all stem from a human donor in a cohort sampled during active COVID-19.

The genes are TRBV5-8 and TRBJ1-5; 8 bases are a match to TRBD1. Trimming took 2 bases from V and 7 from J; bases not matched to a gene: 5. Germline V gives CDR1 SGHTS, CDR2 YDEGEE. This CDR3 contains 14 residues. CDR3 loop: CASSFDRGGQPQHF. Written as DNA, the CDR3 is TGTGCCAGCAGCTTTGACAGGGGTGGGCAGCCCCAGCATTTT. The full variable domain, with the rest looked up from reference TRBV5-8 and TRBJ1-5, is EAGVTQSPTHLIKTRGQQATLRCSPISGHTSVYWYQQALGLGLQFLLWYDEGEERNRGNFPPRFSGRQFPNYSSELNVNALELEDSALYLCASSFDRGGQPQHFGDGTRLSIL.

This clone was detected a few times. The V gene is TRBV29-1, the J gene TRBJ2-2; TRBD2 matches at 13 bases. This CDR3 comprises 15 residues. Trimming cost V 3 bases and J 6 bases; bases outside gene matches: 4. Germline V gives CDR1 SQVTM, CDR2 ANQGSEA. The CDR3, as DNA: TGCAGCGTTGAGCGGACTAGCGGGAGAGCCGGGGAGCTGTTTTTT. Translation: CSVERTSGRAGELFF.

The J gene is TRBJ2-7, the V gene TRBV5-1; TRBD2 agrees at 16 bases. The J segment lost 6 bases and the V segment lost 4 bases, leaving 10 bases of the junction unmatched. The CDR3 totals 17 residues. Per the germline V gene, CDR1 is SGHRS and CDR2 is YFSETQ. CDR3 sequence reads: CASSPPGLAGGLTEQYF. The DNA of the CDR3 is TGCGCCAGCAGCCCCCCGGGACTAGCGGGAGGGCTCACCGAGCAGTACTTC. Complete variable domain (other parts from reference TRBV5-1 and TRBJ2-7): KAGVTQTPRYLIKTRGQQVTLSCSPISGHRSVSWYQQTPGQGLQFLFEYFSETQRNKGNFPGRFSGRQFSNSRSEMNVSTLELGDSALYLCASSPPGLAGGLTEQYFGPGTRLTVT.

The chain links TRBV5-1 to TRBJ2-2; 9 bases are a match to TRBD2. V trimming: 7 bases; J trimming: 3 bases; junction bases outside the gene matches: 10. In germline, CDR1 is SGHRS, CDR2 YFSETQ. CDR3 length equals 16 residues. As DNA, the CDR3 is TGCGCCAGCTTCACTAGCGGGCCCGGTTACACCGGGGAGCTGTTTTTT. It translates to CASFTSGPGYTGELFF.

This clone was counted between two and nine times. This rearrangement joins TRBV5-1 to TRBJ2-5; 9 nucleotides line up with TRBD2. The CDR3 has 14 residues. The V gene's germline CDR1 is SGHRS and CDR2 YFSETQ. V lost 0 bases and J lost 5; bases outside the gene matches: 2. The CDR3 nucleotides are TGCGCCAGCAGCTTGGGAGGACTAGCGGAGACCCAGTACTTC. Amino acid sequence: CASSLGGLAETQYF.

This clone has just a few counts. The rearrangement links TRBV19 to TRBJ1-1; 8 positions match TRBD1. The junction had 7 bases not matched to a gene; V was cut back by 3 bases and J by 4 bases. The V gene's germline CDR1 is LNHDA and CDR2 SQIVND (reference sequence). The CDR3 is made up of 15 amino acids. CDR3 residues: CASSIKPDRGTEAFF. The CDR3 region has the DNA TGTGCCAGTAGTATCAAACCAGACAGGGGCACTGAAGCTTTCTTT.

The V and J genes are TRBV14 and TRBJ2-5, with 8 bases aligning to TRBD2. The CDR3 has 16 residues. V was clipped by 6 bases and J by 1 base; unmatched bases: 10. Germline values: CDR1 SGHDN, CDR2 FVKESK. The CDR3 region is CASSHLAGRGQETQYF. The CDR3 coding sequence is TGTGCCAGCAGTCACTTAGCGGGAAGGGGCCAAGAGACCCAGTACTTC.

V is TRBV9 and J is TRBJ2-1; TRBD2 agrees at 11 bases. V was pared by 3 bases and J by 5 bases, with 1 base of the junction left unmatched. There are 14 residues in the CDR3. Per germline, CDR1 SGDLS and CDR2 YYNGEE. CDR3 sequence reads: CASSAGLADNEQFF. The CDR3 coding sequence is TGTGCCAGCAGCGCGGGACTAGCGGACAATGAGCAGTTCTTC.

The V and J genes are TRBV24-1 and TRBJ2-3, with TRBD2 identical over 7 bases. The CDR3 contains 15 residues. The junction had 10 bases not matched to a gene; V was cut back by 5 bases and J by 6 bases. Germline V gives CDR1 KGHDR, CDR2 SFDVKD. CDR3 residues: CATSAQARGGDTQYF. Here the CDR3 DNA reads TGTGCCACCAGTGCCCAGGCAAGGGGAGGGGATACGCAGTATTTT.

The V and J genes are TRBV28 and TRBJ2-1; D is perhaps TRBD2 (6 bases). The CDR3 consists of 11 residues. V lost 5 bases and J lost 12, with 11 bases in between. CDR1 is MDHEN and CDR2 is SYDVKM in the germline V gene. This CDR3 reads CASSRRVGQFF. For the CDR3, the DNA is TGTGCCAGCAGTCGGAGGGTTGGGCAGTTCTTC.

This chain joins TRBV28 and TRBJ2-7; TRBD1 agrees at 7 bases. The trim removed 6 bases at V and 3 bases at J, leaving 5 bases unmatched. The CDR3 is made up of 13 amino acids. Germline V gives CDR1 MDHEN, CDR2 SYDVKM. CDR3 DNA: TGTGCCAGCAGCTTCGACAGGGTCTACGAGCAGTACTTC. This gives the protein CASSFDRVYEQYF.

This chain uses TRBV4-2 with TRBJ2-4; 11 bases are a match to TRBD2. The CDR3 consists of 16 residues. Germline lookup yields CDR1 LGHNA and CDR2 YNFKEQ. With V trimmed by 1 base and J by 6 bases, 5 bases remained unmatched. For the CDR3, the DNA is TGTGCCAGCAGCCAAGTGATAGCGGGAGGGCGAAACATTCAGTACTTC. Protein sequence: CASSQVIAGGRNIQYF.

The rearrangement uses TRBV2 and TRBJ2-3; D remains ambiguous. Per germline, CDR1 SNHLY and CDR2 FYNNEI. V dropped 7 bases and J dropped 2 bases, with 10 bases sitting between them. The CDR3 covers 13 residues. CDR3 loop: CASNKEHTDTQYF. CDR3 nucleotide sequence: TGTGCCAGCAATAAGGAGCACACAGATACGCAGTATTTT.

This clone was seen more than once but under ten times. The chain recombines TRBV29-1 with TRBJ1-2; 9 nucleotides line up with TRBD1. J gave up 5 bases and V 5 bases, and 9 bases lay outside the gene matches. The CDR3 loop spans 14 amino acids. Germline values: CDR1 SQVTM, CDR2 ANQGSEA. CDR3 DNA sequence: TGCAGCGTTTTCTTGACAGGGGGGGAGTATGGCTACACCTTC. Its translation: CSVFLTGGEYGYTF. The full variable domain, completed using reference TRBV29-1 and TRBJ1-2, is SAVISQKPSRDICQRGTSLTIQCQVDSQVTMMFWYRQQPGQSLTLIATANQGSEATYESGFVIDKFPISRPNLTFSTLTVSNMSPEDSSIYLCSVFLTGGEYGYTFGSGTRLTVV.

The rearrangement links TRBV6-1 to TRBJ1-5; D remains unclear. CDR3 length: 17 amino acids. V gave up 3 bases and J gave up 6 bases, with 21 bases separating them. Germline V lookup: CDR1 MNHNS, CDR2 SASEGT. The CDR3 DNA follows: TGTGCCAGCAGTGAGGTTACCAGCGTCTCACCGAGTCAGCCCCAGCATTTT. Translating it yields CASSEVTSVSPSQPQHF.

V is TRBV7-9 and J is TRBJ2-1; 8 nucleotides match TRBD2. This CDR3 region has 17 residues. CDR1 and CDR2 from the germline V gene are SEHNR and FQNEAQ (reference sequence). J lost 0 bases, V lost 4 bases, and 8 bases had no gene match. This CDR3 is CASSSSGSVYSYNEQFF. DNA of the CDR3: TGTGCCAGCAGCTCGAGCGGGAGTGTCTACTCCTACAATGAGCAGTTCTTC.

This sequence joins TRBV2 and TRBJ2-5; D gene ambiguous. The germline CDR1 and CDR2 sequences are SNHLY and FYNNEI. The V and J ends lost 5 bases and 2 bases respectively, with 12 bases between them. CDR3 size: 14 residues. The CDR3 coding sequence is TGTGCCAGCAGTAGGAACAGCAATCAAGAGACCCAGTACTTC. Translating gives CASSRNSNQETQYF.

The chain recombines TRBV9 with TRBJ1-1; unclear D gene. From germline, CDR1 is SGDLS and CDR2 YYNGEE. The CDR3 covers 12 residues. V lost 0 bases and J 7 bases, leaving 7 bases between the germline ends. The CDR3 is CASSVENIEAFF. The CDR3 DNA sequence: TGTGCCAGCAGCGTAGAAAATATTGAAGCTTTCTTT.

The V and J genes are TRBV7-9 and TRBJ1-1; tentatively, D is TRBD1 (5 bases). The ends were cut back, 5 bases at V and 8 bases at J, with 12 bases in the middle. Looked up from germline, CDR1 is SEHNR and CDR2 is FQNEAQ (reference sequence). This CDR3 has 12 amino acids. The CDR3 protein is CASSMGGLEAFF. The CDR3 bases are TGTGCCAGCAGCATGGGGGGTCTGGAAGCTTTCTTT. Full variable domain (rest looked up from reference TRBV7-9 and TRBJ1-1): DTGVSQNPRHKITKRGQNVTFRCDPISEHNRLYWYRQTLGQGPEFLTYFQNEAQLEKSRLLSDRFSAERPKGSFSTLEIQRTEQGDSAMYLCASSMGGLEAFFGQGTRLTVV.

The chain links TRBV5-1 to TRBJ2-7; 9 nucleotides match TRBD1. This CDR3 comprises 15 residues. Losses at the gene ends were 0 bases for V and 2 bases for J; bases not matched to a gene: 3. CDR1 and CDR2 from the germline V gene are SGHRS and YFSETQ. CDR3 nucleotide sequence: TGCGCCAGCAGCTTGGGCGACAGGGGGACCTACGAGCAGTACTTC. Protein sequence: CASSLGDRGTYEQYF.

DNA of the CDR3: TGTGCCAGTAGTTCTTACAGGGACTCCTACGAGCAGTACTTC. Encoded protein: CASSSYRDSYEQYF. The chain combines TRBV19 with TRBJ2-7, with D perhaps TRBD1 (6 bases). Germline V CDR1 and CDR2: LNHDA, SQIVND (reference sequence). The V and J ends lost 5 bases and 0 bases respectively, with 11 bases between them. This CDR3 comprises 14 residues.

This chain connects TRBV2 to TRBJ2-1, with a weak D call TRBD1 (7 bases). CDR3 length equals 15 residues. The V end was cut by 4 bases, the J end by 9 bases, with 19 bases between. CDR1 SNHLY and CDR2 FYNNEI come from the germline V gene. The CDR3 DNA follows: TGTGCCAGCAGTGGGTTGGGCAACCAGGGGGGTGAGCAGTTCTTC. Residues: CASSGLGNQGGEQFF.

In nucleotides, the CDR3 is TGTGCCAGTAGTATCTCAACACCTTCACCTAGCACAGATACGCAGTATTTT. Protein product: CASSISTPSPSTDTQYF. The rearrangement joins TRBV19 to TRBJ2-3, with unresolved D. This CDR3 contains 17 residues. CDR1 and CDR2 (germline): LNHDA, SQIVND (reference sequence). The germline V and J ends were trimmed by 3 bases and 0 bases, with 16 bases remaining between them.

V gene TRBV29-1 combines with J gene TRBJ2-1; 12 nucleotides match TRBD2. The CDR3 totals 16 residues. V lost 4 bases to trimming and J lost 5 bases; unmatched junction nucleotides: 9. In germline, CDR1 is SQVTM, CDR2 ANQGSEA. CDR3 amino acids: CSVGASGREANNEQFF. For the CDR3, the DNA is TGCAGCGTTGGAGCTAGCGGGAGGGAAGCAAACAATGAGCAGTTCTTC.

This chain uses TRBV28 with TRBJ2-5; 10 positions match TRBD2. This CDR3 spans 20 amino acids. With V trimmed by 2 bases and J by 4 bases, 19 bases remained unmatched. CDR1 is MDHEN and CDR2 is SYDVKM in the germline V gene. Here the CDR3 reads CASSLRLAGDKLWRGETQYF. Written as DNA, the CDR3 is TGTGCCAGCAGTTTACGTCTAGCGGGAGACAAGCTCTGGAGGGGAGAGACCCAGTACTTC.

Here the CDR3 DNA reads TGTGCCAGCAGTGGGCGGGGTTGGGGACTCGAAGAGACCCAGTACTTC. The encoded protein is CASSGRGWGLEETQYF. The chain couples TRBV28 to TRBJ2-5; possibly TRBD2 for D (6 bases). Germline assignment: CDR1 MDHEN and CDR2 SYDVKM. V lost 5 bases to trimming and J lost 3 bases, with 19 bases between them. The length of the CDR3 is 16 residues.